These 10 T cell receptor beta chains were all obtained from the same sample, sequenced in a study of cytomegalovirus exposure and HLA in healthy donors. PCR involved 60 Vbeta and 13 Jbeta primers. Using immunoSEQ multiplex PCR, the repertoire was profiled, and TCRdb retains in-frame clones only, with some absent. The sample lists approximately 77,000 clones, 60% to 80% occurring once. The material sequenced was PBMCs. The receptors shown here come from a woman between 40 and 55 years old in good health and CMV-seronegative.

The chain recombines TRBV7-9 with TRBJ2-3; TRBD2 aligns across 7 bases. V trimming: 9 bases; J trimming: 0 bases; junction bases outside the gene matches: 15. This CDR3 spans 17 amino acids. Germline V gives CDR1 SEHNR, CDR2 FQNEAQ (reference sequence). Here the CDR3 reads CASREDTQTPSTDTQYF. DNA of the CDR3: TGTGCCAGTCGGGAGGACACTCAGACCCCTAGCACAGATACGCAGTATTTT. Full variable domain (outside the CDR3, taken from reference TRBV7-9 and TRBJ2-3): DTGVSQNPRHKITKRGQNVTFRCDPISEHNRLYWYRQTLGQGPEFLTYFQNEAQLEKSRLLSDRFSAERPKGSFSTLEIQRTEQGDSAMYLCASREDTQTPSTDTQYFGPGTRLTVL.

This clone showed up just a few times. V gene TRBV30 combines with J gene TRBJ1-3; D not resolved. Germline V gene sequence: CDR1 GTSNPN, CDR2 SVGIG (reference sequence). The CDR3 covers 13 residues. V lost 5 bases and J 4 bases, leaving 12 bases between the germline ends. The CDR3 DNA is TGTGCCTGGTCTATCCTCTTCGGAAACACCATATATTTT. It codes for CAWSILFGNTIYF.

This clone has a handful of counts. The chain couples TRBV5-4 to TRBJ1-2; weak D call: TRBD1 (5 bases). The V gene lost 1 base and the J gene lost 6 bases, with 7 bases spanning the gap. CDR3 length: 12 residues. Looked up from germline, CDR1 is SGHNT and CDR2 is YYREEE (reference sequence). The CDR3 protein is CASSLLQDGYTF. In nucleotides, the CDR3 is TGTGCCAGCAGCTTGTTACAGGATGGCTACACCTTC.

The chain joins TRBV11-2 to TRBJ2-7, with TRBD1 matching 7 bases. Germline V gene lookup returns CDR1 SGHAT and CDR2 FQNNGV. This CDR3 has 15 residues. J lost 3 bases, V lost 0 bases, and 5 bases had no gene match. CDR3 residues: CASSLDRAGGYEQYF. In DNA form, the CDR3 reads TGTGCCAGCAGCTTAGATCGGGCAGGGGGCTACGAGCAGTACTTC.

The V gene is TRBV4-3, the J gene TRBJ2-1; TRBD2 might be the D (6 bases). Trimming took 3 bases from V and 8 from J, leaving 11 bases between them. Germline V lookup: CDR1 LGHNA, CDR2 YSLEER. There are 13 residues in the CDR3. As DNA, the CDR3 is TGCGCCAGCAGCCAGAGGGAGGCGGATGAGCAGTTCTTC. It yields the protein CASSQREADEQFF.

This clone was observed a few times. This sequence joins TRBV6-5 and TRBJ2-7; TRBD1 agrees at 10 bases. Germline CDR1 reads MNHEY; CDR2 reads SVGAGI. There are 15 residues in the CDR3. V lost 2 bases and J lost 0; bases outside the gene matches: 1. The CDR3 bases are TGTGCCAGCAGTTACAGGGACAGGGGCTCCTACGAGCAGTACTTC. It specifies CASSYRDRGSYEQYF.

This chain links TRBV6-1 with TRBJ2-2, with 7 bases that match TRBD1. Germline values: CDR1 MNHNS, CDR2 SASEGT. J was trimmed by 1 base and V by 6 bases; bases with no gene match: 5. The CDR3 is made up of 15 amino acids. The CDR3 region has the DNA TGTGCCAGCAGAGCCGGGACAGTGAACACCGGGGAGCTGTTTTTT. It encodes CASRAGTVNTGELFF.

The chain links TRBV6-5 to TRBJ1-1, with no clear D. CDR1 is MNHEY, CDR2 SVGAGI, per germline. Trimming removed 6 bases from V and 6 bases from J, with 20 bases in between. This CDR3 has 15 residues. CDR3 sequence: CASSPVTGSLAEAFF. CDR3 nucleotide sequence: TGTGCCAGCAGCCCCGTAACGGGATCGTTAGCTGAAGCTTTCTTT.

The CDR3 sequence is CASSPDGGTNYGYTF. The CDR3 bases are TGTGCCAGCTCACCTGACGGGGGGACTAACTATGGCTACACCTTC. The genes are TRBV18 and TRBJ1-2; D perhaps matches TRBD1 (5 bases). Germline lookup yields CDR1 KGHSH and CDR2 LQKENI. The CDR3 runs 15 residues. V lost 3 bases to trimming and J lost 0 bases, with 11 bases between them.

This chain joins TRBV5-4 and TRBJ1-2, with 8 bases that match TRBD1. There are 14 residues in the CDR3. V trimming: 0 bases; J trimming: 4 bases; junction bases outside the gene matches: 2. CDR1 and CDR2 (germline): SGHNT, YYREEE (reference sequence). Here the CDR3 reads CASSLETGVYGYTF. CDR3 in DNA: TGTGCCAGCAGCTTGGAGACAGGGGTCTATGGCTACACCTTC.